The T cell receptor (beta chain) described here comes from a study of blood T cells in healthy people across ages. Through a sample-barcoded 5' primer and a J-beta primer mix, a second PCR was run for roughly 6 to 12 cycles. MiXCR, applied by TCRdb to the 5' RACE reads, yields one record per CDR3 protein. The table shows roughly 700,000 distinct CDR3 sequences, with approximately 25% occurring only once. The sample, around 10 milliliters of peripheral blood, was drawn from each donor. This CDR3 is built from 15 residues. CDR1 is SGHVS and CDR2 is FNYEAQ in the germline V gene. V lost 2 bases and J 2 bases, leaving 13 bases between the germline ends. This same sample was also taken into another study, of T cells of mothers and their children. Per that paper: A few healthy Caucasian mothers and their six children were the donors. Overlap in related mother-child pairs always slightly exceeded unrelated pairs, never significantly.

The rearrangement joins TRBV7-6 to TRBJ2-7; D perhaps matches TRBD1 (5 bases). Sample: blood. The source is a boy under 18 in good health. The CDR3 reads CASSLFPDTTYEQYF. CDR3 sequence (DNA): TGTGCCAGCAGCTTATTCCCGGACACTACCTACGAGCAGTACTTC. Full variable domain (remainder filled in from reference TRBV7-6 and TRBJ2-7): GAGVSQSPRYKVTKRGQDVALRCDPISGHVSLYWYRQALGQGPEFLTYFNYEAQQDKSGLPNDRFSAERPEGSISTLTIQRTEQRDSAMYRCASSLFPDTTYEQYFGPGTRLTVT.